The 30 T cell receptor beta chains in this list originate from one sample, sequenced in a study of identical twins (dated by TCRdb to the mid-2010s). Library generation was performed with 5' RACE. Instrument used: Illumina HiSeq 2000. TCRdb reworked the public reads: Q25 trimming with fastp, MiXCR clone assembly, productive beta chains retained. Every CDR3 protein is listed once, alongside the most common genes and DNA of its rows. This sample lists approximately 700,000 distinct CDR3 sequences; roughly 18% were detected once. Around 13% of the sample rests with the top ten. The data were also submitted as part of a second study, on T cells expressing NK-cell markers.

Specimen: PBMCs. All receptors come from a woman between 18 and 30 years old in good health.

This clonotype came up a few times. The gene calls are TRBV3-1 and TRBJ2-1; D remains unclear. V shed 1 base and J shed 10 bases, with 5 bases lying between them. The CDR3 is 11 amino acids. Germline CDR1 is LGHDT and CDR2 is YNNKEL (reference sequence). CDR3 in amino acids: CASSQGTEQFF. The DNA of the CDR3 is TGTGCCAGCAGCCAAGGGACCGAGCAGTTCTTC.

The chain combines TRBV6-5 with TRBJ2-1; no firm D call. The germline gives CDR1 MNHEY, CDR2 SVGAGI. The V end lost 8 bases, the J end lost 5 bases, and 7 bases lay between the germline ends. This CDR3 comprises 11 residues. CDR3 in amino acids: CASGKHNEQFF. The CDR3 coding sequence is TGTGCCAGCGGAAAGCACAATGAGCAGTTCTTC.

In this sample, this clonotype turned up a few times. For the CDR3, the DNA is TGTGCCAGCCGACTAGGGGAGAATTCACCCCTCCACTTT. This sequence encodes CASRLGENSPLHF. The V and J genes are TRBV7-9 and TRBJ1-6, with D perhaps TRBD1 (5 bases). The CDR3 totals 13 residues. Deletions cut 8 bases from V and 7 bases from J, with 12 bases between. Germline V gene sequence: CDR1 SEHNR, CDR2 FQNEAQ (reference sequence).

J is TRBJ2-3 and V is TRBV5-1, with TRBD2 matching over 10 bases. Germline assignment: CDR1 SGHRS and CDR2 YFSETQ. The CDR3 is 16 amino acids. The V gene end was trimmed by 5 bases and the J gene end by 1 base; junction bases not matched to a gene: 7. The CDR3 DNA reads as TGCGCCAGCAGGGCGTATGGGACTAGCGGCACAGATACGCAGTATTTT. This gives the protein CASRAYGTSGTDTQYF.

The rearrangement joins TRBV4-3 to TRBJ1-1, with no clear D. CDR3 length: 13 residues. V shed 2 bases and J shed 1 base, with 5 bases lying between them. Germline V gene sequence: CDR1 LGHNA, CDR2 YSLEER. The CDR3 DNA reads TGCGCCAGCAGCCAACAGTGGAACACTGAAGCTTTCTTT. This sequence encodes CASSQQWNTEAFF.

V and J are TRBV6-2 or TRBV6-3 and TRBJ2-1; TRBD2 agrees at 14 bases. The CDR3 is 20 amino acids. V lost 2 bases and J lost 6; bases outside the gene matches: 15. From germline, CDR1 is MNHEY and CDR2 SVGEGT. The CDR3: CASSYVPGLAGVFGGNEQFF. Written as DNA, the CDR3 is TGTGCCAGCAGTTACGTACCGGGACTAGCGGGAGTCTTTGGGGGCAATGAGCAGTTCTTC.

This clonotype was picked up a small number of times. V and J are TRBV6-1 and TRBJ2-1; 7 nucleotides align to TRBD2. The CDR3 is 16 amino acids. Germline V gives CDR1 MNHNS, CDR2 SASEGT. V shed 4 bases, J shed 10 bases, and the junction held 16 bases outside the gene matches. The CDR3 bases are TGTGCCAGCAGTGGGTTTGGCGGGACTACGTCTGGCGAGCAGTTCTTC. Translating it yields CASSGFGGTTSGEQFF.

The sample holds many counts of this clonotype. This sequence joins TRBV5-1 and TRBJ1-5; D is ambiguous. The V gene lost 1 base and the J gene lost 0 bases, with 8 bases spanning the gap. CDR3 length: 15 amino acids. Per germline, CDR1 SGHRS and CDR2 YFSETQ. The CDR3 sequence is CASSLYGHSNQPQHF. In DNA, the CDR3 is TGCGCCAGCAGCTTGTATGGCCATAGCAATCAGCCCCAGCATTTT.

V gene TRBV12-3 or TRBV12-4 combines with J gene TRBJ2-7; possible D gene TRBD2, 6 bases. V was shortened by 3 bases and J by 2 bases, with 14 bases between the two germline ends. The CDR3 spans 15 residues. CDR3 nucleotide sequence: TGTGCCAGCAGTTTGTTCGGGAGCGTGACCTACGAGCAGTACTTC. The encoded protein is CASSLFGSVTYEQYF.

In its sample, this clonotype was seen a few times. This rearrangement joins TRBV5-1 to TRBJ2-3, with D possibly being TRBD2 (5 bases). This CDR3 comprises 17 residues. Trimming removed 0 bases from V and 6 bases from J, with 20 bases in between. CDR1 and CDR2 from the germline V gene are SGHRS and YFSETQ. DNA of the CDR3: TGCGCCAGCAGCTTGGTACTCCTAGCCCGAGGAGAGGATACGCAGTATTTT. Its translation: CASSLVLLARGEDTQYF. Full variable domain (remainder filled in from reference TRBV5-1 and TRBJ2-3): KAGVTQTPRYLIKTRGQQVTLSCSPISGHRSVSWYQQTPGQGLQFLFEYFSETQRNKGNFPGRFSGRQFSNSRSEMNVSTLELGDSALYLCASSLVLLARGEDTQYFGPGTRLTVL.

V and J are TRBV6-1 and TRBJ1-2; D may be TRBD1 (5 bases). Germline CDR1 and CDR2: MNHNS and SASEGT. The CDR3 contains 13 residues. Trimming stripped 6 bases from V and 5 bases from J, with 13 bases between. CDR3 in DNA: TGTGCCAGCAGCTCCGGGACTGAGTATGGCTACACCTTC. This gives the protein CASSSGTEYGYTF.

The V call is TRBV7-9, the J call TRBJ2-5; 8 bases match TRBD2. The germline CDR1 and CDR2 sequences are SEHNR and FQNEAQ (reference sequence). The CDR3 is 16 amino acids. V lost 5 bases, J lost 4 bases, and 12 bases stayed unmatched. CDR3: CASSPPLAGFRETQYF. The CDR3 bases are TGTGCCAGCAGCCCCCCGTTAGCGGGATTCCGAGAGACCCAGTACTTC.

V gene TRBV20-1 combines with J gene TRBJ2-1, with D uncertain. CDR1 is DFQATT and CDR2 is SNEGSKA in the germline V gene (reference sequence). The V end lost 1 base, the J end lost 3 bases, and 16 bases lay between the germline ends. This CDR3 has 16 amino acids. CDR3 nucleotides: TGCAGTGCTAGAGCGCCTCGGGTATCCAACTACAATGAGCAGTTCTTC. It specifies CSARAPRVSNYNEQFF.

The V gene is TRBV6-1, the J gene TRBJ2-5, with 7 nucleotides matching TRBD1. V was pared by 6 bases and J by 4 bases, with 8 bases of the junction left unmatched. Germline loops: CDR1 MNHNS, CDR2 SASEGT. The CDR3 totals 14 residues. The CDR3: CASSQGQPSETQYF. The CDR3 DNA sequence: TGTGCCAGCAGCCAGGGACAGCCGTCAGAGACCCAGTACTTC.

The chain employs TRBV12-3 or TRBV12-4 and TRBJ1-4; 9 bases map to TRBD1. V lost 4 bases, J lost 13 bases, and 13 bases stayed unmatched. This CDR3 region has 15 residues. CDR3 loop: CASSYSGTGPWGLFF. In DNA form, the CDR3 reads TGTGCCAGCAGTTACTCCGGGACAGGGCCGTGGGGACTGTTTTTT.

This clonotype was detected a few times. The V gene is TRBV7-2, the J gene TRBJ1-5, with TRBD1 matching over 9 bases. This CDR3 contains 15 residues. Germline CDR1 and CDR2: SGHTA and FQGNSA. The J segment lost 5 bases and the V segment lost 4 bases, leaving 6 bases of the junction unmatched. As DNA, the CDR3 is TGTGCCAGCAGCTCAAGGACAGGGGATTATCAGCCCCAGCATTTT. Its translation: CASSSRTGDYQPQHF.

CDR3 nucleotides: TGTGCCAGCAGAACCGGGACTAGCGGGATCCAAGAGACCCAGTACTTC. Its protein product is CASRTGTSGIQETQYF. The chain couples TRBV7-6 to TRBJ2-5, with 13 bases matching TRBD2. V lost 6 bases, J lost 1 base, and 5 bases stayed unmatched. This CDR3 region has 16 residues. Germline lookup yields CDR1 SGHVS and CDR2 FNYEAQ.

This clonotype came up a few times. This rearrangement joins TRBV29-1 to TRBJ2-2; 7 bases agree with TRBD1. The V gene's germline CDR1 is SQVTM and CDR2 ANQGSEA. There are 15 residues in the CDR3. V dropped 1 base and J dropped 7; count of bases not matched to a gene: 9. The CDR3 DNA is TGCAGCGTTGAAGGACAGGGCCCCCCAGGCGGGGAGCTGTTTTTT. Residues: CSVEGQGPPGGELFF.

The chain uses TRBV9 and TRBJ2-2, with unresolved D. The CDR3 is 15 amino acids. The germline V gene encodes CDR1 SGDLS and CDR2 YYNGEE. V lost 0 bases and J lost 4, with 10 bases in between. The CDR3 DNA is TGTGCCAGCAGCGTAGAGCCCGACACCACCGGGGAGCTGTTTTTT. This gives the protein CASSVEPDTTGELFF. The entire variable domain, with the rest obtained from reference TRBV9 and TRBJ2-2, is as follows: DSGVTQTPKHLITATGQRVTLRCSPRSGDLSVYWYQQSLDQGLQFLIQYYNGEERAKGNILERFSAQQFPDLHSELNLSSLELGDSALYFCASSVEPDTTGELFFGEGSRLTVL.

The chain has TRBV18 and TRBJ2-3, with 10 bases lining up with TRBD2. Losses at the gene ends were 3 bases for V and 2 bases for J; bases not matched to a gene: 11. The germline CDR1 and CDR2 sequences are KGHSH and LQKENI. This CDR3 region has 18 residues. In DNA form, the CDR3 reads TGTGCCAGCTCACCTGAAACCTTAGCGGGAGGAGACACAGATACGCAGTATTTT. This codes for CASSPETLAGGDTDTQYF.

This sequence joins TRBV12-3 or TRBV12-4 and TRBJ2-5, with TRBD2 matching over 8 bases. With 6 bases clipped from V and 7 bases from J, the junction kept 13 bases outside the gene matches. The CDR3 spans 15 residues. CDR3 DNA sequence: TGTGCCAGCAGACTCGGCGGGGGGCCGCCGGGGACCCAGTACTTC. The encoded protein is CASRLGGGPPGTQYF.

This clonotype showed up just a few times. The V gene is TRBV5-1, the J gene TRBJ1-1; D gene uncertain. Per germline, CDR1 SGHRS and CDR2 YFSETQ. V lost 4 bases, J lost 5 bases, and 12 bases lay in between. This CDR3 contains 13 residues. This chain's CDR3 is CASSPGSWTEAFF. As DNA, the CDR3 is TGCGCCAGCAGCCCGGGGTCGTGGACTGAAGCTTTCTTT. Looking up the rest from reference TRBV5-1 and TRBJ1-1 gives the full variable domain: KAGVTQTPRYLIKTRGQQVTLSCSPISGHRSVSWYQQTPGQGLQFLFEYFSETQRNKGNFPGRFSGRQFSNSRSEMNVSTLELGDSALYLCASSPGSWTEAFFGQGTRLTVV.

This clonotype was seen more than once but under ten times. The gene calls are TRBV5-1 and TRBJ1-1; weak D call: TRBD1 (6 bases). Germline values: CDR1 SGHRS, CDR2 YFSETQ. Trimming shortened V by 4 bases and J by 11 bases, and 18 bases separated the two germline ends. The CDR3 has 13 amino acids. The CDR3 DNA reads TGCGCCAGCAGCCGGGGGCCCTTGCATGGGGCTTTCTTT. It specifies CASSRGPLHGAFF.

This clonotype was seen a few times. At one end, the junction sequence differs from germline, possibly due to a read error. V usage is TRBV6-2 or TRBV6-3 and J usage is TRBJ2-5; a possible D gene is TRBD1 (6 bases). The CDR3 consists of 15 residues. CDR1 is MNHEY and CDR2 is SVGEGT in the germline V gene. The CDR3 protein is CASKTLGQFQDTQYF. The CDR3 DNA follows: TGTGCCAGCAAAACCCTAGGACAGTTCCAAGATACCCAGTACTTC.

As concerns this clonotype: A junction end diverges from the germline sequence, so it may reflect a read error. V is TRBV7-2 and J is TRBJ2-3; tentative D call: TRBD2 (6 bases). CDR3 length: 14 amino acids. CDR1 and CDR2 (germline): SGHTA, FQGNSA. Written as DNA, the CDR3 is TGCGCCAGCAGCTTGGTCGGGGGTCCAGATACGCAGTATTTT. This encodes CASSLVGGPDTQYF.

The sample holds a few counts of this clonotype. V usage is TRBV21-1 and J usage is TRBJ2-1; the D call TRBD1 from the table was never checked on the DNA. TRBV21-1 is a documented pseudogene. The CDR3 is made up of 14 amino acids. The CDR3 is CARWGDSSYNEQFF. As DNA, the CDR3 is TGTGCCCGGTGGGGGGACAGCTCCTACAATGAGCAGTTCTTC.

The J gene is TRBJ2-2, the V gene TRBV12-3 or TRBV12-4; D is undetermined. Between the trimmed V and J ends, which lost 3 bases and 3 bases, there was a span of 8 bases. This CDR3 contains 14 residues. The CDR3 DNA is TGTGCCAGCAGTTTCATCAGGCACACCGGGGAGCTGTTTTTT. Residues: CASSFIRHTGELFF.

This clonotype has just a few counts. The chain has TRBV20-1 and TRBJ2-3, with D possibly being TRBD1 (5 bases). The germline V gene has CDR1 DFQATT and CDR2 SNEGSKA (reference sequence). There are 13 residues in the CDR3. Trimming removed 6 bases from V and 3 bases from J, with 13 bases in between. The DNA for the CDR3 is TGCAGTGCGAGACAGCCGCAGACAGATACGCAGTATTTT. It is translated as CSARQPQTDTQYF.

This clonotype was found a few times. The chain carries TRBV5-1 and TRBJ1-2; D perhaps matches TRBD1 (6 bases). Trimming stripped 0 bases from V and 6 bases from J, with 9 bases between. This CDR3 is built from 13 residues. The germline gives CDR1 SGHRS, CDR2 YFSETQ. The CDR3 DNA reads TGCGCCAGCAGCTTGGTGGGGGCGGATGGCTACACCTTC. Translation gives CASSLVGADGYTF.

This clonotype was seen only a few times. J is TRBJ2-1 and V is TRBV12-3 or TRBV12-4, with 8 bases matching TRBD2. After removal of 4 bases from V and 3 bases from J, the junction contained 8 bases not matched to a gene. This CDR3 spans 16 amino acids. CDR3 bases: TGTGCCAGCAGTTACCATAGCGGGGCTTACTACAATGAGCAGTTCTTC. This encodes CASSYHSGAYYNEQFF.